The 8 T cell receptor beta chains reported below all come from one sample, sequenced in a study of blood T cells in healthy people across ages. Using a J-beta primer mix together with a sample-barcoded 5' primer, a second PCR was run for roughly 7 to 11 cycles. TCRdb reprocessed the 5' RACE reads via MiXCR and lists one record per CDR3 protein. The sample yields around 800,000 distinct CDR3 sequences, roughly 24% seen once. These data also featured in a second study, about T cells of mothers and their children.

Sequencing was carried out using blood. The receptors stem from a boy aged 10-17 years in good health.

The rearrangement uses TRBV3-1 and TRBJ2-7; D is tentatively TRBD1 or TRBD2 (5 bases each). Germline lookup yields CDR1 LGHDT and CDR2 YNNKEL (reference sequence). There are 14 residues in the CDR3. Trimming took off 6 bases at V and 2 bases at J, with 14 bases between the two ends. The CDR3 region is CASSGTSAPYEQYF. In DNA form, the CDR3 reads TGTGCCAGCAGTGGGACGTCTGCTCCCTACGAGCAGTACTTC.

In this sample, this clonotype turned up a few times. The chain couples TRBV19 to TRBJ2-1; tentative D call: TRBD1 (6 bases). Germline CDR1 LNHDA, CDR2 SQIVND (reference sequence). This CDR3 comprises 17 residues. V was shortened by 7 bases and J by 0 bases, with 19 bases between the two germline ends. DNA for the CDR3: TGTGCCAGTAACTCCTTAGGGGGAACCCACTCCTACAATGAGCAGTTCTTC. Encoded protein: CASNSLGGTHSYNEQFF. The entire variable domain, with the rest obtained from reference TRBV19 and TRBJ2-1, is as follows: DGGITQSPKYLFRKEGQNVTLSCEQNLNHDAMYWYRQDPGQGLRLIYYSQIVNDFQKGDIAEGYSVSREKKESFPLTVTSAQKNPTAFYLCASNSLGGTHSYNEQFFGPGTRLTVL.

This clonotype was seen a few times. The genes are TRBV6-5 and TRBJ2-5; D not certain. The germline V gene encodes CDR1 MNHEY and CDR2 SVGAGI. This CDR3 is built from 13 residues. V dropped 6 bases and J dropped 6 bases, with 14 bases sitting between them. CDR3 DNA sequence: TGTGCCAGCAGCCCCGGGCCGAAAAAGACCCAGTACTTC. Encoded protein: CASSPGPKKTQYF.

The rearrangement uses TRBV9 and TRBJ1-4; the match to TRBD1 covers 10 bases. Per germline, CDR1 SGDLS and CDR2 YYNGEE. J lost 2 bases, V lost 3 bases, and 10 bases had no gene match. The CDR3 sequence is 18 residues long. In DNA form, the CDR3 reads TGTGCCAGCAGCGCCGGGACAGGGGAAGTTGCGACTAATGAAAAACTGTTTTTT. It specifies CASSAGTGEVATNEKLFF. The full variable domain, completed using reference TRBV9 and TRBJ1-4, is DSGVTQTPKHLITATGQRVTLRCSPRSGDLSVYWYQQSLDQGLQFLIQYYNGEERAKGNILERFSAQQFPDLHSELNLSSLELGDSALYFCASSAGTGEVATNEKLFFGSGTQLSVL.

The chain combines TRBV28 with TRBJ2-5, with 8 bases matching TRBD2. Near its end, the DNA agrees better with TRBJ2-1, so the J call may be wrong. CDR3 length: 15 residues. Germline loops: CDR1 MDHEN, CDR2 SYDVKM. CDR3 amino acids: CASSPFSGGANEQFF. The CDR3, as DNA: TGTGCCAGCAGTCCATTCTCGGGGGGGGCAAACGAGCAGTTCTTC.

In this sample, this clonotype turned up a few times. The CDR3 is CASSSLGGLVYEQYF. The CDR3 DNA reads as TGTGCCAGCAGCTCCCTCGGCGGCCTAGTCTACGAGCAGTACTTC. The chain combines TRBV27 with TRBJ2-1; the D is unclear. The assigned J gene may be wrong: the sequence end matches TRBJ2-7 better. The germline gives CDR1 MNHEY, CDR2 SMNVEV (reference sequence). The length of the CDR3 is 15 residues.

This clonotype was counted between two and nine times. This chain uses TRBV28 with TRBJ1-1; a weak D match, TRBD1 (5 bases). V lost 8 bases, J lost 4 bases, and 14 bases lay in between. The CDR3 sequence is 13 residues long. CDR1 MDHEN and CDR2 SYDVKM come from the germline V gene. CDR3 DNA sequence: TGTGCCAGCCCGGACAATTCTGGCACTGAAGCTTTCTTT. It codes for CASPDNSGTEAFF.

On this clonotype: Relative to the germline gene, one junction end is altered; a read error may explain this. V usage is TRBV10-3 and J usage is TRBJ2-7; 12 positions match TRBD2. The J call is uncertain, as TRBJ2-1 better fits the DNA end. This CDR3 region has 15 residues. Germline CDR1 ENHRY, CDR2 SYGVKD. Here the CDR3 DNA reads TGTGTCATCAGTGAAACTAGCGGGGGGCCAAATGAGCAGTTCTTC. Protein sequence: CVISETSGGPNEQFF.